The rows below give T cell receptor beta chains drawn from one sample of a study of identical twins. TCRdb passed the 5' RACE reads through MiXCR, listing each CDR3 protein once. In the table there are roughly 250,000 distinct CDR3 sequences, over 13% of which are singletons. Source material: memory (CD45RO+) T cells sorted from blood. The receptors originated from a woman under 30 in good health. CDR3s include the opening cysteine and the closing phenylalanine or tryptophan. D genes are given only for firm matches. Size is omitted from some rows. Given values are once, few, many or a class for expanded clones.

j_call clone_size v_call d_call cdr3_aa cdr3_nt
TRBJ2-7 - TRBV20-1 - CSARVGAGSYEQYF TGCAGTGCTAGAGTGGGAGCGGGTTCCTACGAGCAGTACTTC
TRBJ1-6 few TRBV20-1 TRBD1 CSAREQGRDSPLHF TGCAGTGCTAGGGAACAGGGGCGAGATTCACCCCTCCACTTT
TRBJ2-1 many TRBV29-1 - CSVEASTGGGEQFF TGCAGCGTTGAAGCCTCAACCGGGGGAGGTGAGCAGTTCTTC
TRBJ2-1 - TRBV9 - CASSRGDYNEQFF TGTGCCAGCAGTAGGGGGGATTACAATGAGCAGTTCTTC
TRBJ2-1 - TRBV19 TRBD2 CASRGRSGRAYNEQFF TGTGCCAGTAGGGGCAGAAGCGGGAGGGCCTACAATGAGCAGTTCTTC
TRBJ2-5 - TRBV5-1 TRBD1 CASSGTGEETQYF TGCGCCAGCAGCGGGACAGGGGAAGAGACCCAGTACTTC
TRBJ2-5 many TRBV12-3/TRBV12-4 - CASSFYGDSQETQYF TGTGCCAGCAGTTTTTATGGGGACTCCCAGGAGACCCAGTACTTC
TRBJ2-1 many TRBV4-2 TRBD2 CASSQAIGSGGVHEQFF TGTGCCAGCAGCCAAGCGATCGGGAGCGGGGGTGTACATGAGCAGTTCTTC
TRBJ2-3 - TRBV7-6 TRBD2 CASSFAAGGTDTQYF TGTGCCAGCAGCTTCGCCGCGGGGGGCACAGATACGCAGTATTTT
TRBJ2-3 few TRBV29-1 - CSAHGDSTDTQYF TGCAGCGCCCATGGGGATAGCACAGATACGCAGTATTTT
TRBJ2-7 few TRBV9 TRBD1 CASSRTGHAGSYEQYF TGTGCCAGCAGCAGGACAGGTCACGCGGGCTCCTACGAGCAGTACTTC
TRBJ2-3 few TRBV7-9 - CASSLTRGRTDTQYF TGTGCCAGCAGCTTAACAAGGGGGAGGACAGATACGCAGTATTTT
TRBJ2-1 - TRBV28 TRBD2 CASSRVGSGRFRDEQFF TGTGCCTCTTCCCGGGTTGGTAGCGGGAGGTTTCGGGATGAGCAGTTCTTC
TRBJ2-3 many TRBV5-1 TRBD1 CASSPTGQVESDTDTQYF TGCGCCAGCAGCCCGACGGGACAGGTTGAGTCCGACACAGATACGCAGTATTTT
TRBJ2-2 - TRBV27 TRBD1 CASRRDRAGELFF TGTGCCAGCAGAAGGGACAGAGCCGGGGAGCTGTTTTTT
TRBJ2-3 few TRBV2 - CATRRLVVSDTQYF TGTGCCACCAGACGACTAGTAGTGTCCGATACGCAGTATTTT
TRBJ1-2 many TRBV29-1 TRBD1 CSVEGETGAVYGYTF TGCAGCGTTGAAGGGGAGACAGGGGCGGTCTATGGCTACACCTTC
TRBJ2-4 - TRBV4-1 - CASSHPGQRQQNIQYF TGCGCCAGCAGCCATCCGGGACAACGACAACAAAACATTCAGTACTTC
TRBJ2-3 - TRBV5-6 - CARGPERVQTQYF TGTGCCAGGGGCCCCGAGCGGGTACAAACGCAGTATTTT
TRBJ2-7 many TRBV12-3/TRBV12-4 - CASSFWGSEQYF TGTGCCAGCAGTTTCTGGGGGTCCGAGCAGTACTTC
TRBJ1-3 many TRBV3-1 - CASSQAGAGNTIYF TGTGCCAGCAGCCAGGCAGGTGCCGGAAACACCATATATTTT
TRBJ2-7 - TRBV3-1 TRBD2 CASSQVVGRRESLYEQYF TGTGCCAGCAGCCAAGTTGTGGGGCGGCGGGAGTCTCTGTACGAGCAGTACTTC
TRBJ2-7 - TRBV7-9 - CASSLPQAGRSYEQYF TGTGCCAGCAGCTTACCCCAGGCAGGGCGCTCCTACGAGCAGTACTTC
TRBJ2-7 many TRBV12-3/TRBV12-4 - CASSSRYEQYF TGTGCCAGCAGTTCCCGCTACGAGCAGTACTTC
TRBJ2-3 - TRBV9 - CASSGWTQDTQYF TGTGCCAGCAGCGGATGGACTCAGGATACGCAGTATTTT
TRBJ2-3 few TRBV7-6 - CASSLGGWEDTQYF TGTGCCAGCAGCTTAGGGGGATGGGAAGATACGCAGTATTTT
TRBJ1-1 - TRBV7-2 - CASSFQGFWTEAFF TGTGCCAGCAGCTTTCAGGGGTTTTGGACTGAAGCTTTCTTT
TRBJ1-5 - TRBV2 TRBD1 CASSEDRDDQPQHF TGTGCCAGCAGTGAGGACAGGGATGATCAGCCCCAGCATTTT
TRBJ1-5 - TRBV20-1 - CSASRRDQPQHF TGCAGTGCTAGCCGCCGGGATCAGCCCCAGCATTTT
TRBJ1-1 - TRBV6-4 - CASSDEGDALNTEAFF TGTGCCAGCAGTGACGAGGGGGACGCCCTGAACACTGAAGCTTTCTTT
TRBJ2-5 - TRBV20-1 TRBD2 CSARDLAGGPVTQYF TGCAGTGCTAGAGATCTAGCGGGGGGGCCAGTGACCCAGTACTTC
TRBJ2-4 few TRBV20-1 TRBD2 CSATGLAGGNIQYF TGCAGTGCTACGGGACTAGCGGGAGGAAACATTCAGTACTTC
TRBJ1-1 few TRBV10-1 - CASSDRDTEAFF TGCGCCAGCAGTGATCGGGACACTGAAGCTTTCTTT
TRBJ2-3 - TRBV30 - CASKRQDTQYF TGTGCCTCTAAAAGGCAGGATACGCAGTATTTT
TRBJ2-2 few TRBV7-9 - CASSSSGFGELFF TGTGCCAGCAGCTCGTCGGGGTTCGGGGAGCTGTTTTTT
TRBJ2-2 few TRBV20-1 - CSARGSGRNGELFF TGCAGTGCTAGAGGGTCCGGTAGGAACGGGGAGCTGTTTTTT
TRBJ2-7 - TRBV20-1 TRBD2 CSAMLAGVIHEQYF TGCAGTGCTATGCTAGCGGGAGTGATTCACGAGCAGTACTTC
TRBJ2-5 - TRBV15 - CATSNPLGAETQYF TGTGCCACCAGCAACCCGCTGGGGGCAGAGACCCAGTACTTC
TRBJ2-3 many TRBV4-2 TRBD2 CASSQEPSGSTDTQYF TGTGCCAGCAGCCAAGAGCCTAGCGGGAGCACAGATACGCAGTATTTT
TRBJ1-1 - TRBV10-1 - CASSSTEAFF TGCGCCAGCAGTAGCACTGAAGCTTTCTTT
TRBJ2-1 - TRBV5-1 - CASAGGRGLNEQFF TGCGCCAGCGCCGGGGGGCGCGGGCTCAATGAGCAGTTCTTC
TRBJ2-4 many TRBV4-1 TRBD1 CASSHGGFQGAAKNIQYF TGCGCCAGCAGCCACGGTGGTTTCCAGGGGGCCGCCAAAAACATTCAGTACTTC
TRBJ2-7 - TRBV18 - CASSPATIYEQYF TGTGCCAGCTCGCCCGCTACTATTTACGAGCAGTACTTC
TRBJ1-3 few TRBV12-3/TRBV12-4 - CASSLRGTSSGNTIYF TGTGCCAGCAGTTTAAGAGGGACCTCCTCTGGAAACACCATATATTTT
TRBJ2-7 - TRBV6-5 TRBD2 CASSYYGRYYEQYF TGTGCCAGCAGTTACTACGGGAGGTACTACGAGCAGTACTTC
TRBJ1-5 - TRBV20-1 - CSASGTDSNQPQHF TGCAGTGCGTCTGGGACGGATAGCAATCAGCCCCAGCATTTT